This T cell receptor (beta chain) stems from a study of T-cell reconstitution after alpha-beta-depleted transplantation in children. Study-level results: Alpha-beta T cells about two months after transplant reportedly derived from several hundred expanded graft clones. Surviving recipient T cells and intrathymic progenitors accounted for some patients' high TCRbeta diversity at day 60. Counts and diversity of T cells one year after transplant came mostly from newly produced T cells.

After removal of 5 bases from V and 4 bases from J, the junction contained 5 bases not matched to a gene. The germline V gene encodes CDR1 KGHSH and CDR2 LQKENI. CDR3 length equals 13 residues. For TCRbeta, the library was prepared with unique molecular identifiers. TCRdb re-called the PCR reads with MiXCR, one entry per CDR3 protein. The data hold 200,000 to 250,000 distinct CDR3 sequences, with 7.5% to 9.5% observed a single time. This clonotype was seen repeatedly, ten times or more. What it recognizes is unknown. This TCR was sampled from a male patient under 18 who had a stem cell transplant for acute lymphoblastic leukemia, so the T cells may come from the graft donor. The specimen was PBMCs, mostly from graft donor cells, collected 180 days after TCRalphabeta/CD19-depleted stem cell transplant. The gene calls are TRBV18 and TRBJ2-7; 7 bases fit TRBD1. In nucleotides, the CDR3 is TGTGCCAGCTCATCAGGGGGTGGTTACGAGCAGTACTTC. Its translation is CASSSGGGYEQYF.